Sequencing of this T cell receptor beta chain was carried out in a study of blood T cell repertoires in COVID-19. Someone with COVID-19 had been met by exposed participants within 2 weeks before study entry. Using immunoSEQ multiplex PCR, the repertoire was profiled, and TCRdb retains in-frame clones only, with some absent. The sample lists 270,000 or so clones; approximately 89% were seen once. CDR3 length equals 13 residues. Trimming took off 2 bases at V and 4 bases at J, with 6 bases between the two ends. Germline V gene sequence: CDR1 MNHEY, CDR2 SMNVEV (reference sequence). Sequenced input: PBMCs or T cells enriched from blood (not recorded which). The rearrangement links TRBV27 to TRBJ2-1; no clear D gene. The source of this sequence is a man in his forties or fifties who had been exposed to COVID-19. CDR3 amino acids: CASSLTTYNEQFF. CDR3 DNA sequence: TGTGCCAGCAGTTTAACTACTTACAATGAGCAGTTCTTC.